A selection of T cell receptor beta chains follows, all from one sample in a study of T cell responses to AZD1222 COVID-19 vaccine. Profiling relied on immunoSEQ multiplex PCR, and the TCRdb table lists in-frame clones only, not all of them. The profile covers 150,000 to 250,000 clones, with approximately 91% appearing a single time and 3% to 3.5% taken by the ten largest. The source was peripheral blood, collected 28 days after the second AZD1222 dose. All receptors derive from an adult who received the AZD1222 COVID-19 vaccine. Each CDR3 is given with its conserved first and last residue. The order of the fields is J gene, clone size, V gene, D gene, CDR3 DNA, CDR3 protein. The D gene is left open where the match is weak. Not every row has a clone size; where given, it reads once, few, many or a size class.

j_call: TRBJ2-7; clone_size: -; v_call: TRBV11-2; d_call: -; cdr3_nt: TGTGCCAGCAGCTTAGTGTCCTACGAGCAGTACTTC; cdr3_aa: CASSLVSYEQYF
j_call: TRBJ2-3; clone_size: -; v_call: TRBV29-1; d_call: TRBD1; cdr3_nt: TGCAGCGGTAGAGGGGGCCACACAGATACGCAGTATTTT; cdr3_aa: CSGRGGHTDTQYF
j_call: TRBJ1-3; clone_size: once; v_call: TRBV5-6; d_call: -; cdr3_nt: TGTGCCAGCAGCAAGACAGGAGGAAACACCATATATTTT; cdr3_aa: CASSKTGGNTIYF
j_call: TRBJ1-2; clone_size: -; v_call: TRBV3-1/TRBV3-2; d_call: -; cdr3_nt: TGTGCCAGCAGCCTGCGGGTGGGGGTTGGCTACACCTTC; cdr3_aa: CASSLRVGVGYTF
j_call: TRBJ2-7; clone_size: -; v_call: TRBV6-2/TRBV6-3; d_call: -; cdr3_nt: TGTGCCAGCAGTTCTCCAGAGAGCTCCTACGAGCAGTACTTC; cdr3_aa: CASSSPESSYEQYF
j_call: TRBJ2-7; clone_size: -; v_call: TRBV30; d_call: -; cdr3_nt: TGTGCCTGGAGTGACCCCTCCTACGAGCAGTACTTC; cdr3_aa: CAWSDPSYEQYF
j_call: TRBJ1-5; clone_size: once; v_call: TRBV19; d_call: TRBD1; cdr3_nt: TGTGCCAGTAGTACCCGGGACAGCCACTATCAGCCCCAGCATTTT; cdr3_aa: CASSTRDSHYQPQHF
j_call: TRBJ2-4; clone_size: -; v_call: TRBV4-3; d_call: -; cdr3_nt: TGCGCCAGCAGCCAAGACCGGGGCGACATTCAGTACTTC; cdr3_aa: CASSQDRGDIQYF
j_call: TRBJ1-4; clone_size: -; v_call: TRBV5-4; d_call: TRBD1; cdr3_nt: TGTGCCAGCAGTTCGACAGGGGTCGAAAAACTGTTTTTT; cdr3_aa: CASSSTGVEKLFF
j_call: TRBJ2-7; clone_size: -; v_call: TRBV24-1; d_call: -; cdr3_nt: TGTGCCACCAGCCCAACCGGGGCCGGCCACGAGCAGTACTTC; cdr3_aa: CATSPTGAGHEQYF
j_call: TRBJ1-4; clone_size: once; v_call: TRBV2; d_call: -; cdr3_nt: TGTGCCAGCAGTGTTGGCACCATGGGGGAAAAACTGTTTTTT; cdr3_aa: CASSVGTMGEKLFF
j_call: TRBJ2-2; clone_size: -; v_call: TRBV11-3; d_call: TRBD1; cdr3_nt: TGTGCCAGCAGCTTAGGAGGGGGCAGGGCGGACACCGGGGAGCTGTTTTTT; cdr3_aa: CASSLGGGRADTGELFF
j_call: TRBJ1-1; clone_size: -; v_call: TRBV30; d_call: -; cdr3_nt: TGTGCCTGGAGCGTTATAGGACAGTTAGTGAACACTGAAGCTTTCTTT; cdr3_aa: CAWSVIGQLVNTEAFF
j_call: TRBJ2-1; clone_size: -; v_call: TRBV5-1; d_call: -; cdr3_nt: TGCGCCAGCAGCTCTCTAACCTACAATGAGCAGTTCTTC; cdr3_aa: CASSSLTYNEQFF
j_call: TRBJ2-3; clone_size: -; v_call: TRBV27; d_call: TRBD2; cdr3_nt: TGTGCCAGCAGTTTGGCTAGCGGGAGATTCACAGATACGCAGTATTTT; cdr3_aa: CASSLASGRFTDTQYF
j_call: TRBJ2-2; clone_size: -; v_call: TRBV5-1; d_call: -; cdr3_nt: TGCGCCAGCAGCTTACTAACTCCCACCGGGGAGCTGTTTTTT; cdr3_aa: CASSLLTPTGELFF
j_call: TRBJ2-7; clone_size: -; v_call: TRBV5-1; d_call: TRBD2; cdr3_nt: TGCGCCAGCAGCACTAGCGGCGGCACCTACGAGCAGTACTTC; cdr3_aa: CASSTSGGTYEQYF
j_call: TRBJ2-7; clone_size: -; v_call: TRBV12-3/TRBV12-4; d_call: TRBD1; cdr3_nt: TGTGCCAGCAGTTCCAGGGGGCTGGCCGAGCAGTACTTC; cdr3_aa: CASSSRGLAEQYF
j_call: TRBJ2-7; clone_size: -; v_call: TRBV7-3; d_call: -; cdr3_nt: TGTGCCAGCACCAAAGGCACACGGTCCTACGAGCAGTACTTC; cdr3_aa: CASTKGTRSYEQYF
j_call: TRBJ1-5; clone_size: few; v_call: TRBV2; d_call: -; cdr3_nt: TGTGCCAGCAGTGGGGGAATTGGGCAGCCCCAGCATTTT; cdr3_aa: CASSGGIGQPQHF
j_call: TRBJ2-3; clone_size: -; v_call: TRBV28; d_call: -; cdr3_nt: TGTGCCAGCAGGCCAAGGCTAGCGATATTAGATACGCAGTATTTT; cdr3_aa: CASRPRLAILDTQYF
j_call: TRBJ1-2; clone_size: -; v_call: TRBV15; d_call: TRBD1; cdr3_nt: TGTGCCACCAGCATACGGCAGGGGGCTAACTATGGCTACACCTTC; cdr3_aa: CATSIRQGANYGYTF
j_call: TRBJ2-1; clone_size: -; v_call: TRBV9; d_call: -; cdr3_nt: TGTGCCAGCAGCGTCGAACGGGACTCTGAAGGGTATGAGCAGTTCTTC; cdr3_aa: CASSVERDSEGYEQFF
j_call: TRBJ2-6; clone_size: -; v_call: TRBV4-1; d_call: -; cdr3_nt: TGCGCCAGCAGCCAAGAGGAAGCGGGTGCCATCTCTGGGGCCAACGTCCTGACTTTC; cdr3_aa: CASSQEEAGAISGANVLTF
j_call: TRBJ2-7; clone_size: -; v_call: TRBV5-1; d_call: -; cdr3_nt: TGCGCCAGCAGCTTTGGGGGCTCCTACGAGCAGTACTTC; cdr3_aa: CASSFGGSYEQYF
j_call: TRBJ2-7; clone_size: -; v_call: TRBV9; d_call: TRBD2; cdr3_nt: TGTGCCAGCAGCAAGGGACTAGCGGGCACCTACGAGCAGTACTTC; cdr3_aa: CASSKGLAGTYEQYF
j_call: TRBJ2-2; clone_size: -; v_call: TRBV7-9; d_call: TRBD1; cdr3_nt: TGTGCCAGCAGCGAAGCGACAGGGCGCGTAAACACCGGGGAGCTGTTTTTT; cdr3_aa: CASSEATGRVNTGELFF
j_call: TRBJ1-2; clone_size: -; v_call: TRBV5-4; d_call: -; cdr3_nt: TGTGCCAGCAGCCCAGGACCCAATAGGTACTATGGCTACACCTTC; cdr3_aa: CASSPGPNRYYGYTF
j_call: TRBJ2-2; clone_size: -; v_call: TRBV2; d_call: TRBD1; cdr3_nt: TGTGCCAGCAGTGAATTGGGGACAGCCGGGGAGCTGTTTTTT; cdr3_aa: CASSELGTAGELFF
j_call: TRBJ1-2; clone_size: -; v_call: TRBV20-1; d_call: TRBD1; cdr3_nt: TGCCCTGAGAGGGGGCCTGGCTACACCTTC; cdr3_aa: CPERGPGYTF
j_call: TRBJ2-3; clone_size: -; v_call: TRBV30; d_call: TRBD2; cdr3_nt: TGTGCCTATCTAGCGGGAGCCTTCGGAGATACGCAGTATTTT; cdr3_aa: CAYLAGAFGDTQYF
j_call: TRBJ2-3; clone_size: -; v_call: TRBV5-8; d_call: -; cdr3_nt: TGTGCCAGCACCTTCCGCCGCGGGACAGATACGCAGTATTTT; cdr3_aa: CASTFRRGTDTQYF
j_call: TRBJ1-5; clone_size: -; v_call: TRBV7-2; d_call: TRBD1; cdr3_nt: TGTGCCAGCAGCTCGGACAGGCCAAATCAGCCCCAGCATTTT; cdr3_aa: CASSSDRPNQPQHF
j_call: TRBJ1-5; clone_size: -; v_call: TRBV7-2; d_call: TRBD1; cdr3_nt: TGTGCCAGCAGCGCACCGGGACAGAATCAGCCCCAGCATTTT; cdr3_aa: CASSAPGQNQPQHF
j_call: TRBJ1-2; clone_size: -; v_call: TRBV5-4; d_call: TRBD1; cdr3_nt: TGTGCCAGCAGCCCCAACTCCGGGACAGGGGGCATCTATGGCTACACCTTC; cdr3_aa: CASSPNSGTGGIYGYTF
j_call: TRBJ2-7; clone_size: once; v_call: TRBV6-2/TRBV6-3; d_call: TRBD1; cdr3_nt: TGTGCCAGCAGCCTGGACAGGGCGATCTACGAGCAGTACTTC; cdr3_aa: CASSLDRAIYEQYF
j_call: TRBJ1-4; clone_size: -; v_call: TRBV11-2; d_call: -; cdr3_nt: TGTGCCAGCAGCTCGGGCCCAACTAATGAAAAACTGTTTTTT; cdr3_aa: CASSSGPTNEKLFF
j_call: TRBJ2-1; clone_size: few; v_call: TRBV28; d_call: -; cdr3_nt: TGTGCCAGCGGGATAGCGGTCCTCTACAATGAGCAGTTCTTC; cdr3_aa: CASGIAVLYNEQFF
j_call: TRBJ2-2; clone_size: once; v_call: TRBV4-1; d_call: -; cdr3_nt: TGCGCCAGCAGCCAAGGGGCGATTTCGAACACCGGGGAGCTGTTTTTT; cdr3_aa: CASSQGAISNTGELFF
j_call: TRBJ2-2; clone_size: -; v_call: TRBV19; d_call: -; cdr3_nt: TGTGCCAGCTCTGAGCCCGGGGAGCTGTTTTTT; cdr3_aa: CASSEPGELFF
j_call: TRBJ1-1; clone_size: once; v_call: TRBV6-1; d_call: -; cdr3_nt: TGTGCCAGCAGTGAAGGACCTGGGGACCCTGAAGCTTTCTTT; cdr3_aa: CASSEGPGDPEAFF
j_call: TRBJ1-2; clone_size: -; v_call: TRBV6-5; d_call: -; cdr3_nt: TGTGCCAGCAGCACACAGGGTTGGTATGGCTACACCTTC; cdr3_aa: CASSTQGWYGYTF
j_call: TRBJ1-5; clone_size: -; v_call: TRBV5-6; d_call: -; cdr3_nt: TGTGCCAGCAGCTTTGGGGGCAACCGTCAGCCCCAGCATTTT; cdr3_aa: CASSFGGNRQPQHF
j_call: TRBJ2-2; clone_size: -; v_call: TRBV12-3/TRBV12-4; d_call: -; cdr3_nt: TGTGCCAGCAGGGCTTTCGCAGGTGGGGAGCTGTTTTTT; cdr3_aa: CASRAFAGGELFF
j_call: TRBJ1-6; clone_size: -; v_call: TRBV2; d_call: -; cdr3_nt: TGTGCCAACCGGGGGCTCGAGAATTCACCCCTCCACTTT; cdr3_aa: CANRGLENSPLHF
j_call: TRBJ2-5; clone_size: once; v_call: TRBV30; d_call: -; cdr3_nt: TGTGCCTGGAGTTCGGGGGCCGATGAGACCCAGTACTTC; cdr3_aa: CAWSSGADETQYF